These 32 T cell receptor beta chains came from one sample sequenced in a study of blood T cell repertoires in COVID-19 (dated by TCRdb to about 2020). The protocol used for the library was the immunoSEQ multiplex PCR assay. What TCRdb holds here is the immuneACCESS table cut down to in-frame rearrangements. Part of the clones is not present; checked against another copy, under half of the missing clones reflect an unresolved V gene, and the others are unexplained. Recorded for this sample are roughly 29,000 clones; roughly 78% of them occurred a single time. Around 21% of the sample comes from the top ten. The sample was peripheral blood. These receptors were collected from a boy aged 2 to 10 with active or convalescent COVID-19.

This clone was seen only a few times. The rearrangement links TRBV2 to TRBJ2-7; a weak D match, TRBD1 (8 bases). Germline CDR1 SNHLY, CDR2 FYNNEI. V lost 4 bases to trimming and J lost 8 bases, with 24 bases between them. There are 16 residues in the CDR3. CDR3 sequence (DNA): TGTGCCAGCAGTGTTGCCCGGCGGACAGGGAGGGGGAAGCAGTACTTC. This translates into CASSVARRTGRGKQYF.

The DNA for the CDR3 is TGTGCCAGTAGTTCTCGACAGGGTGGAGACACTGAAGCTTTCTTT. This translates into CASSSRQGGDTEAFF. The gene calls are TRBV19 and TRBJ1-1; 7 nucleotides match TRBD1. The V segment lost 5 bases and the J segment 3 bases; nucleotides outside the gene matches: 9. CDR1 LNHDA and CDR2 SQIVND come from the germline V gene (reference sequence). The CDR3 is 15 amino acids. Based on the CDR3 plus reference TRBV19 and TRBJ1-1, the full variable domain is DGGITQSPKYLFRKEGQNVTLSCEQNLNHDAMYWYRQDPGQGLRLIYYSQIVNDFQKGDIAEGYSVSREKKESFPLTVTSAQKNPTAFYLCASSSRQGGDTEAFFGQGTRLTVV.

This clone has just a few counts. The chain carries TRBV6-5 and TRBJ2-7, with D unclear. This CDR3 has 11 residues. The germline V gene has CDR1 MNHEY and CDR2 SVGAGI. The V end lost 5 bases, the J end lost 8 bases, and 10 bases lay between the germline ends. The CDR3 spells CASSPRGKQYF. In DNA, the CDR3 is TGTGCCAGCAGTCCAAGAGGAAAGCAGTACTTC.

The J gene is TRBJ2-7, the V gene TRBV2, with 7 bases lining up with TRBD1. The trim removed 6 bases at V and 2 bases at J, leaving 10 bases unmatched. Germline V CDR1 and CDR2: SNHLY, FYNNEI. The CDR3 consists of 15 residues. The CDR3 DNA reads as TGTGCCAGCAGAGTGGGTGGGACAGACACCTACGAGCAGTACTTC. Its translation: CASRVGGTDTYEQYF.

The CDR3 sequence: CASSALIRTGELFF. CDR3 nucleotides: TGTGCCAGCAGTGCGCTCATACGGACCGGGGAGCTGTTTTTT. The chain combines TRBV6-4 with TRBJ2-2; D unresolved. With 4 bases removed from V and 5 bases from J, the gap between germline ends came to 11 bases. CDR1 and CDR2 (germline): MRHNA, SNTAGT. This CDR3 is 14 amino acids long.

The chain joins TRBV11-2 to TRBJ2-2, with D unclear. In germline, CDR1 is SGHAT, CDR2 FQNNGV. The CDR3 loop spans 13 amino acids. Trimming took off 6 bases at V and 0 bases at J, with 5 bases between the two ends. The CDR3 bases are TGTGCCAGCAGTTCCACGAACACCGGGGAGCTGTTTTTT. It is translated as CASSSTNTGELFF.

The chain uses TRBV29-1 and TRBJ2-7; D unresolved. Germline loops: CDR1 SQVTM, CDR2 ANQGSEA. Trimming pared 1 base from V and 5 bases from J, leaving 6 bases between. This CDR3 has 11 residues. The CDR3 sequence is CSVEGGNEQYF. CDR3 bases: TGCAGCGTTGAAGGCGGAAACGAGCAGTACTTC.

This rearrangement joins TRBV7-2 to TRBJ2-1, with D unresolved. The CDR3 totals 17 residues. Germline V gene lookup returns CDR1 SGHTA and CDR2 FQGNSA. Trimming took off 2 bases at V and 7 bases at J, with 21 bases between the two ends. CDR3 sequence: CASSLFSPGFVPNEQFF. In DNA form, the CDR3 reads TGTGCCAGCAGCTTATTCTCCCCAGGATTTGTTCCTAATGAGCAGTTCTTC.

This clone was observed a few times. The chain couples TRBV1 to TRBJ1-1; TRBD1 is the table's D call and was not checked against the DNA. TRBV1 is a documented pseudogene. The CDR3 totals 15 residues. The CDR3 bases are TGCACCAGCAGCCACGGGGGAGGACAGGGGAGGGAAGCTTTCTTT. This translates into CTSSHGGGQGREAFF.

V and J are TRBV2 and TRBJ2-2; D not certain. The CDR3 is made up of 12 amino acids. V was cut by 7 bases and J by 5 bases, with 8 bases left in between. Germline V gene sequence: CDR1 SNHLY, CDR2 FYNNEI. CDR3 amino acids: CASTGSTGELFF. The CDR3 DNA reads TGTGCCAGCACCGGGTCGACCGGGGAGCTGTTTTTT.

CDR3 sequence: CASSLEKGGGNYEQYF. CDR3 coding DNA: TGTGCCAGCAGCTTAGAAAAGGGCGGCGGGAATTACGAGCAGTACTTC. The chain has TRBV11-3 and TRBJ2-7; D possibly corresponds to TRBD2 (6 bases). CDR3 size: 16 residues. CDR1 SGHNT and CDR2 YENEEA come from the germline V gene. V was cut by 0 bases and J by 4 bases, with 16 bases left in between.

The rearrangement uses TRBV5-1 and TRBJ1-3; no firm D call. This CDR3 spans 16 amino acids. Germline assignment: CDR1 SGHRS and CDR2 YFSETQ. V was trimmed by 4 bases and J by 0 bases, leaving 14 bases between them. CDR3 in amino acids: CASSRRKISSGNTIYF. The DNA of the CDR3 is TGCGCCAGCAGCCGGAGGAAGATCTCCTCTGGAAACACCATATATTTT.

A single count supports this clone. The chain is built from TRBV7-9 and TRBJ1-1; 8 positions agree with TRBD1. This CDR3 comprises 16 residues. V lost 4 bases to trimming and J lost 0 bases; unmatched junction nucleotides: 7. Germline CDR1 SEHNR, CDR2 FQNEAQ (reference sequence). The CDR3 DNA reads TGTGCCAGCAGCTCGTTGACAGGGGCTATGAACACTGAAGCTTTCTTT. As protein: CASSSLTGAMNTEAFF.

The chain links TRBV7-6 to TRBJ1-4; D not certain. Trimming took off 0 bases at V and 7 bases at J, with 18 bases between the two ends. The CDR3 runs to 17 residues. Germline lookup yields CDR1 SGHVS and CDR2 FNYEAQ. The CDR3: CASSLAGRPVRGEKLFF. The CDR3 DNA is TGTGCCAGCAGCTTAGCTGGCAGGCCCGTGCGGGGTGAAAAACTGTTTTTT.

This chain uses TRBV7-6 with TRBJ2-3, with D possibly being TRBD1 (5 bases). The germline V and J ends were trimmed by 4 bases and 9 bases, with 17 bases remaining between them. The CDR3 is 14 amino acids. CDR1 and CDR2 from the germline V gene are SGHVS and FNYEAQ. The CDR3 is CASSSPDTLLTQYF. CDR3 bases: TGTGCCAGCAGCTCGCCGGACACTCTCTTAACGCAGTATTTT. Filled out from reference TRBV7-6 and TRBJ2-3, the complete variable domain reads GAGVSQSPRYKVTKRGQDVALRCDPISGHVSLYWYRQALGQGPEFLTYFNYEAQQDKSGLPNDRFSAERPEGSISTLTIQRTEQRDSAMYRCASSSPDTLLTQYFGPGTRLTVL.

The CDR3 sequence: CASSLSGANEKLFF. The CDR3 DNA is TGCGCCAGCAGCTTGAGCGGCGCTAATGAAAAACTGTTTTTT. V gene TRBV5-1 combines with J gene TRBJ1-4; no definite D call. V lost 1 base and J lost 3, with 7 bases in between. Germline CDR1 SGHRS, CDR2 YFSETQ. The CDR3 consists of 14 residues.

The chain uses TRBV29-1 and TRBJ2-1; weak D call: TRBD2 (5 bases). Germline assignment: CDR1 SQVTM and CDR2 ANQGSEA. This CDR3 comprises 14 residues. V was clipped by 0 bases and J by 7 bases, with 13 bases between them. CDR3 region: CSVEDRTRRNEQFF. CDR3 in DNA: TGCAGCGTTGAAGATCGAACTAGGAGGAATGAGCAGTTCTTC.

The genes are TRBV9 and TRBJ2-7; maybe TRBD1 (6 bases). Germline values: CDR1 SGDLS, CDR2 YYNGEE. The V and J ends lost 4 bases and 0 bases respectively, with 11 bases between them. This CDR3 has 14 residues. The CDR3 DNA is TGTGCCAGCAGCCCCCGGACAGACTCCTACGAGCAGTACTTC. Translating gives CASSPRTDSYEQYF. Variable domain in full (rest from reference TRBV9 and TRBJ2-7): DSGVTQTPKHLITATGQRVTLRCSPRSGDLSVYWYQQSLDQGLQFLIQYYNGEERAKGNILERFSAQQFPDLHSELNLSSLELGDSALYFCASSPRTDSYEQYFGPGTRLTVT.

The chain uses TRBV18 and TRBJ1-3; D is perhaps TRBD1 (6 bases). The CDR3 totals 14 residues. V was cut by 11 bases and J by 4 bases, with 18 bases left in between. CDR1 is KGHSH and CDR2 is LQKENI in the germline V gene. The CDR3 coding sequence is TGTGCCGGGACCGCCAGGGACACCGGAAACACCATATATTTT. This encodes CAGTARDTGNTIYF.

The V gene is TRBV12-3 or TRBV12-4, the J gene TRBJ1-1; D gene unclear. Between the trimmed V and J ends, which lost 3 bases and 4 bases, there was a span of 9 bases. The CDR3 is made up of 13 amino acids. As DNA, the CDR3 is TGTGCCAGCAGTTTGACGGAGAGCACTGAAGCTTTCTTT. Residues: CASSLTESTEAFF.

The CDR3 is CASTPGSGGRNTIYF. In DNA form, the CDR3 reads TGTGCCAGTACCCCAGGCAGCGGTGGGCGAAACACCATATATTTT. The V call is TRBV19, the J call TRBJ1-3; D is unresolved. Trimming took off 7 bases at V and 5 bases at J, with 18 bases between the two ends. Looked up from germline, CDR1 is LNHDA and CDR2 is SQIVND (reference sequence). The CDR3 contains 15 residues.

This clone was seen more than once but under ten times. J is TRBJ2-3 and V is TRBV7-6, with TRBD2 matching 8 bases. This CDR3 spans 16 amino acids. Germline V CDR1 and CDR2: SGHVS, FNYEAQ. Trimming cost V 5 bases and J 2 bases; bases outside gene matches: 9. Here the CDR3 reads CASSRLPGLDTDTQYF. The CDR3 nucleotides read TGTGCCAGCAGCCGATTGCCGGGACTAGACACAGATACGCAGTATTTT.

The CDR3 loop is CASSMAGVGNQPQHF. Written as DNA, the CDR3 is TGTGCCAGCAGCATGGCGGGGGTGGGCAATCAGCCCCAGCATTTT. The chain joins TRBV5-5 to TRBJ1-5; a possible D gene is TRBD1 (5 bases). Germline V gene data show CDR1 as SGHKS and CDR2 as YYEKEE (reference sequence). This CDR3 contains 15 residues. V dropped 4 bases and J dropped 2 bases, with 13 bases sitting between them.

The gene calls are TRBV11-2 and TRBJ1-4; D may be TRBD1 (6 bases). CDR1 and CDR2 (germline): SGHAT, FQNNGV. The CDR3 is made up of 13 amino acids. V shed 1 base and J shed 8 bases, with 8 bases lying between them. CDR3 loop: CASSLGQGEKLFF. CDR3 in DNA: TGTGCCAGCAGCTTAGGTCAGGGGGAAAAACTGTTTTTT.

This chain uses TRBV6-5 with TRBJ2-2; 7 bases agree with TRBD2. Per germline, CDR1 MNHEY and CDR2 SVGAGI. The trim removed 8 bases at V and 3 bases at J, leaving 6 bases unmatched. This CDR3 has 14 amino acids. The CDR3 loop is CASRLGGDTGELFF. CDR3 sequence (DNA): TGTGCCAGCCGACTGGGGGGGGACACCGGGGAGCTGTTTTTT.

The J gene is TRBJ2-1, the V gene TRBV5-1, with D tentatively TRBD2 (5 bases). V was pared by 1 base and J by 8 bases, with 10 bases between. This CDR3 contains 13 residues. Germline V lookup: CDR1 SGHRS, CDR2 YFSETQ. CDR3 sequence reads: CASSLSSRDEQFF. CDR3 coding DNA: TGCGCCAGCAGCTTGTCTTCGAGGGATGAGCAGTTCTTC.

V is TRBV19 and J is TRBJ1-3; possibly TRBD1 for D (6 bases). There are 15 residues in the CDR3. The germline CDR1 and CDR2 sequences are LNHDA and SQIVND (reference sequence). V was cut by 6 bases and J by 2 bases, with 14 bases left in between. The CDR3 is CASSRTGQPGNTIYF. CDR3 nucleotide sequence: TGTGCCAGTAGCCGGACCGGACAGCCTGGAAACACCATATATTTT.

The chain is built from TRBV6-5 and TRBJ1-4; 10 bases match TRBD1. J lost 11 bases, V lost 5 bases, and 8 bases had no gene match. The germline gives CDR1 MNHEY, CDR2 SVGAGI. The CDR3 has 14 residues. The CDR3 sequence is CASSPGTGESKLFF. DNA for the CDR3: TGTGCCAGCAGTCCAGGGACAGGGGAATCCAAACTGTTTTTT.

This chain uses TRBV4-1 with TRBJ1-2; no clear D gene. Trimming left V 1 base short and J 4 bases short, with 22 bases between. The CDR3 runs 18 residues. The germline V gene encodes CDR1 MGHRA and CDR2 YSYEKL. The CDR3 loop is CASSQGQDLRHSTYGYTF. The CDR3 bases are TGCGCCAGCAGCCAAGGGCAAGATCTTCGACATTCGACCTATGGCTACACCTTC.

CDR3 sequence: CASSPYRGQGSHEQYF. The CDR3 region has the DNA TGTGCCAGCAGTCCTTATAGGGGACAGGGGAGCCACGAGCAGTACTTC. The chain has TRBV28 and TRBJ2-7; 10 bases are shared with TRBD1. CDR3 length: 16 residues. Trimming cost V 5 bases and J 5 bases; bases outside gene matches: 12. CDR1 is MDHEN and CDR2 is SYDVKM in the germline V gene.

The gene calls are TRBV29-1 and TRBJ1-1, with TRBD1 matching over 7 bases. Germline V gene sequence: CDR1 SQVTM, CDR2 ANQGSEA. V was pared by 8 bases and J by 11 bases, with 11 bases of the junction left unmatched. This CDR3 has 11 residues. CDR3 DNA sequence: TGCAGCACGCTGGTCCCGACAGGGGCTTTCTTT. Amino acid sequence: CSTLVPTGAFF.

The chain joins TRBV27 to TRBJ2-1, with TRBD1 matching over 8 bases. The germline CDR1 and CDR2 sequences are MNHEY and SMNVEV (reference sequence). The ends lost 7 bases at V and 9 bases at J; junction bases unmatched: 8. CDR3 size: 13 residues. The CDR3 here is CASNPGGWSEQFF. The CDR3 region has the DNA TGTGCCAGCAACCCAGGGGGCTGGAGTGAGCAGTTCTTC.